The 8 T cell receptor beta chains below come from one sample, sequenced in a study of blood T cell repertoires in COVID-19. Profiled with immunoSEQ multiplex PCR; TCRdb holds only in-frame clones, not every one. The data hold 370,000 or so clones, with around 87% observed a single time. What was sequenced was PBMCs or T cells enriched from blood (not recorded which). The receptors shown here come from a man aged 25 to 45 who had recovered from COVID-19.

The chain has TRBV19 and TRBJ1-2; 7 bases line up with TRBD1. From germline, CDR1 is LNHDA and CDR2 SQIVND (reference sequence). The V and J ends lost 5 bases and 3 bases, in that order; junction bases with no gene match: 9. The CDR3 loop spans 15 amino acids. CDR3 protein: CASSARSGTDYGYTF. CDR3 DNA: TGTGCCAGTAGTGCCCGATCCGGGACAGACTATGGCTACACCTTC.

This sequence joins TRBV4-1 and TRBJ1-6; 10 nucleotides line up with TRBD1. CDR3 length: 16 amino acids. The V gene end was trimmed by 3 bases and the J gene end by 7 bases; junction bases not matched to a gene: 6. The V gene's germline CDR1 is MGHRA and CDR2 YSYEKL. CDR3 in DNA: TGCGCCAGCAGCCACCTGGGGGGACAGGGGAATTCACCCCTCCACTTT. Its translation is CASSHLGGQGNSPLHF.

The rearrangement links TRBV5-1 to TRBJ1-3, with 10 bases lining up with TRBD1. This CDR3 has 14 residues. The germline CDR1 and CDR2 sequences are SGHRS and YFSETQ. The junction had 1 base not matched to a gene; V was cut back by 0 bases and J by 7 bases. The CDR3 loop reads CASSLGQGANTIYF. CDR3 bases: TGCGCCAGCAGCTTGGGACAGGGGGCGAACACCATATATTTT.

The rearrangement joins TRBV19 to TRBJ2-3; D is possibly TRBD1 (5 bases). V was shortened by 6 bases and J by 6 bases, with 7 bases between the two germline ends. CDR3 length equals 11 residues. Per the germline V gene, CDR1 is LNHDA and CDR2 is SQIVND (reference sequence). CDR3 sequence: CASRGADTQYF. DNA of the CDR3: TGTGCCAGTAGAGGGGCGGATACGCAGTATTTT.

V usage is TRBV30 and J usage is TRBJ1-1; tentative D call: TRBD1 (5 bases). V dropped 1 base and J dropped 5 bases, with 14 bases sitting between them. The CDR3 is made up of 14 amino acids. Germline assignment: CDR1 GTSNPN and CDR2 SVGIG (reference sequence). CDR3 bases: TGTGCCTGGAGTGGGCTGTTCAGGGAAACTGAAGCTTTCTTT. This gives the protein CAWSGLFRETEAFF.

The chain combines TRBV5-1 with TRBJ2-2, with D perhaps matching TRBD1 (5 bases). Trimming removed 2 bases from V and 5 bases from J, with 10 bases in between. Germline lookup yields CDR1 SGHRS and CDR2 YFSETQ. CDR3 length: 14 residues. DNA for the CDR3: TGCGCCAGCAGCTTTGGGGCCGGGACCGGGGAGCTGTTTTTT. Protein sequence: CASSFGAGTGELFF.

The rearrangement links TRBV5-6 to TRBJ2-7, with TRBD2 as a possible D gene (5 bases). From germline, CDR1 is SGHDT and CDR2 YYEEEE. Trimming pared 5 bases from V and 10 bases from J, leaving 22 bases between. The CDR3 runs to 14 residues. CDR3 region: CASSSGRELPKQYF. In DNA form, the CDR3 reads TGTGCCAGCAGTTCTGGAAGGGAGCTACCTAAACAGTACTTC.

The CDR3 nucleotides read TGTGCCAGCAGTTATACTCTAGCGGGGGGGAGGGATACGCAGTATTTT. Translated, it gives CASSYTLAGGRDTQYF. This chain uses TRBV2 with TRBJ2-3; TRBD2 matches 12 bases. V lost 5 bases to trimming and J lost 6 bases; unmatched junction nucleotides: 9. CDR1 is SNHLY and CDR2 is FYNNEI in the germline V gene. The CDR3 runs 16 residues. The entire variable domain, with the rest obtained from reference TRBV2 and TRBJ2-3, is as follows: EPEVTQTPSHQVTQMGQEVILRCVPISNHLYFYWYRQILGQKVEFLVSFYNNEISEKSEIFDDQFSVERPDGSNFTLKIRSTKLEDSAMYFCASSYTLAGGRDTQYFGPGTRLTVL.